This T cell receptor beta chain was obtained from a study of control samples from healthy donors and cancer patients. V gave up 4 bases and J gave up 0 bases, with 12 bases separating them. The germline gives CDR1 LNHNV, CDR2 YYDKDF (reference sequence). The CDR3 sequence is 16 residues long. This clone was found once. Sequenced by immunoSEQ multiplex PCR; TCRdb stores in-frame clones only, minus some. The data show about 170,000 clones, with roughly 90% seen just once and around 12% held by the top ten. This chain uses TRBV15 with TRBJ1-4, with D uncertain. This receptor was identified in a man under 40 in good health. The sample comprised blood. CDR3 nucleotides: TGTGCCACCAGCATCTCTCGGGGAACAACTAATGAAAAACTGTTTTTT. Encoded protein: CATSISRGTTNEKLFF.